Sequencing of this T cell receptor (beta chain) was carried out in a study of CD8 T cells in ankylosing spondylitis. Overall study findings and caveats: A TCR beta motif of fewer than ten highly homologous variants seemed to mark ankylosing spondylitis blood. A subset of motif variants has previously been described in the synovial fluid and blood of reactive arthritis.

TCRdb fed the 5' RACE reads into MiXCR, producing one record per CDR3 protein. The sample holds around 490,000 distinct CDR3 sequences; approximately 5.3% are singletons and the top ten take approximately 3.5%. V dropped 2 bases and J dropped 6; count of bases not matched to a gene: 7. Germline CDR1 reads SGHRS; CDR2 reads YFSETQ. CDR3 length equals 15 residues. This clonotype was counted ten times or more. Its antigen remains unknown. Sequenced sample: blood, either unsorted or a sorted T cell fraction (not recorded which). The TCR originated in a male donor with ankylosing spondylitis. This chain links TRBV5-1 with TRBJ2-1, with 8 bases fitting TRBD1. This chain's CDR3 is CASSLQGVTFNEQFF. In nucleotides, the CDR3 is TGCGCCAGCAGCTTACAGGGGGTAACCTTCAATGAGCAGTTCTTC.